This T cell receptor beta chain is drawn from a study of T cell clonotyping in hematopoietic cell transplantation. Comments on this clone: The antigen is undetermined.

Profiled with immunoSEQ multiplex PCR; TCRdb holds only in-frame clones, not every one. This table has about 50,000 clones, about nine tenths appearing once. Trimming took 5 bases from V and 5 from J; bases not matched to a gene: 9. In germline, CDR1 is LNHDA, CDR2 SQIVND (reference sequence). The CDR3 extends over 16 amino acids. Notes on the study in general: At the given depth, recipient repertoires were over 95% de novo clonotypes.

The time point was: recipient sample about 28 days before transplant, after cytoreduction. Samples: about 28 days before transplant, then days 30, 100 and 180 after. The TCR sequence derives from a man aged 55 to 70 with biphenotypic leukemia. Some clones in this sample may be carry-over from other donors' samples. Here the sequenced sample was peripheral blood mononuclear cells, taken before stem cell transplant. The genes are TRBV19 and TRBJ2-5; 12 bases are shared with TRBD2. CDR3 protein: CASSRTSGAGGETQYF. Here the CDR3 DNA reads TGTGCCAGTAGTCGGACTAGCGGGGCCGGCGGGGAGACCCAGTACTTC. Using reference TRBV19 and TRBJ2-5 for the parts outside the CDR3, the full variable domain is DGGITQSPKYLFRKEGQNVTLSCEQNLNHDAMYWYRQDPGQGLRLIYYSQIVNDFQKGDIAEGYSVSREKKESFPLTVTSAQKNPTAFYLCASSRTSGAGGETQYFGPGTRLLVL.